This record covers a single T cell receptor (beta chain). Antigen unknown. V shed 4 bases and J shed 7 bases, with 13 bases lying between them. CDR3 length: 13 residues. Germline CDR1 SEHNR, CDR2 FQNEAQ (reference sequence). This entry belongs to a study of cytomegalovirus exposure and HLA in healthy donors. Across the study: The early release's HLA-typed donors yielded 78 million or so unique TCRs. Study-level results: For most TCR sequences rarity was the rule, although some public TCRs occurred in many donors.

PCR employed 60 Vbeta and 13 Jbeta primers. Here immunoSEQ multiplex PCR was the method, and the copy in TCRdb shows in-frame clones only, minus some. The sample includes a few hundred thousand clones, roughly 70% of them seen just once. Sequences were obtained from PBMCs. The rearrangement links TRBV7-9 to TRBJ1-2; weak D call: TRBD1 (5 bases). This TCR was sampled from a female donor in good health and CMV-seronegative. The CDR3 DNA reads TGTGCCAGCAGCTCGGGGGGTACAGCTGGCTACACCTTC. Translation: CASSSGGTAGYTF.